The 3 T cell receptor beta chains in this list originate from one sample, sequenced in a study of T-cell memory formation after mild COVID-19. Using its own MiXCR run on the 5' RACE reads, TCRdb lists one record per CDR3 protein. The sample has about 400,000 distinct CDR3 sequences; about 25% are singletons. Sequences were obtained from PBMCs or a T cell subset sorted from them (not recorded which). The receptor set was obtained from an adult woman who had mild COVID-19 (a few samples of this study predate the infection). Cell type and time point are not known.

This clonotype was observed many times. The rearrangement joins TRBV4-2 to TRBJ2-1; 8 nucleotides match TRBD2. The CDR3 consists of 14 residues. CDR1 is LGHNA, CDR2 YNFKEQ, per germline. The junction had 9 bases not matched to a gene; V was cut back by 6 bases and J by 8 bases. CDR3 bases: TGTGCCAGCAGGATGGGCGGGGGGCCCGATGAGCAGTTCTTC. It codes for CASRMGGGPDEQFF.

This chain joins TRBV4-1 and TRBJ2-1; TRBD2 matches at 11 bases. The CDR3 is made up of 15 amino acids. With 4 bases clipped from V and 10 bases from J, the junction kept 9 bases outside the gene matches. Germline V gives CDR1 MGHRA, CDR2 YSYEKL. The CDR3 reads CASSRPSGGTLEQFF. Here the CDR3 DNA reads TGCGCCAGCAGCCGCCCTAGCGGGGGGACCTTAGAGCAGTTCTTC.

This clonotype was observed a few times. The chain recombines TRBV7-3 with TRBJ2-1; 14 nucleotides align to TRBD2. Germline CDR1 and CDR2: SGHTA and FQGTGA. CDR3 length: 16 amino acids. J gave up 7 bases and V 5 bases, and 7 bases lay outside the gene matches. The CDR3 is CASSPPGLAGGNEQFF. CDR3 DNA sequence: TGTGCCAGCAGCCCCCCCGGACTAGCGGGAGGTAATGAGCAGTTCTTC.